This T cell receptor (beta chain) was sequenced for a study of shared clonotypes between healthy human individuals. Looking at the study overall: Plates per donor: three CD4 naive, three CD4 memory, two CD8 naive, one CD8 memory.

Clones were sequenced by immunoSEQ multiplex PCR, and TCRdb holds only the in-frame ones, with some missing. The table lists around 1.9 million clones, roughly 91% of them singletons. CD8 cells regarded as naive lacked CD45RO, were positively chosen for CCR7, and omitted terminally differentiated effector memory CD45RA+ cells. Donors included only healthy HIV-negative adults lacking recent acute infections or vaccinations. Germline CDR1 is LNHNV and CDR2 is YYDKDF (reference sequence). V was clipped by 3 bases and J by 2 bases, with 12 bases between them. The CDR3 covers 15 residues. V usage is TRBV15 and J usage is TRBJ2-3, with a weak D call TRBD2 (5 bases). The sample comprised naive CD8+ T cells from PBMCs. The source is a man between 18 and 29 years old in good health. Some clones in this sample may be carry-over from other donors' samples. CDR3: CATSRLAVYTDTQYF. DNA of the CDR3: TGTGCCACCAGCAGGCTAGCAGTATACACAGATACGCAGTATTTT.